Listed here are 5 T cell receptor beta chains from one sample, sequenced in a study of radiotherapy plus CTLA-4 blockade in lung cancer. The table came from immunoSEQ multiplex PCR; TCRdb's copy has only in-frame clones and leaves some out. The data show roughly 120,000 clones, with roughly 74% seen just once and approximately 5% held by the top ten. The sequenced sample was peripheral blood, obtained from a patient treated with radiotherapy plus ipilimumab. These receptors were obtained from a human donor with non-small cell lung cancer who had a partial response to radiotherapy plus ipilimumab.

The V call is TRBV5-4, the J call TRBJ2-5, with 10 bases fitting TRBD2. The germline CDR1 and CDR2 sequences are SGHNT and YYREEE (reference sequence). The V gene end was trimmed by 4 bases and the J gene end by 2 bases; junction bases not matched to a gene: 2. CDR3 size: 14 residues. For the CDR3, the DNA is TGTGCCAGCAGCCCGGGACTAGCGCAAGAGACCCAGTACTTC. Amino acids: CASSPGLAQETQYF.

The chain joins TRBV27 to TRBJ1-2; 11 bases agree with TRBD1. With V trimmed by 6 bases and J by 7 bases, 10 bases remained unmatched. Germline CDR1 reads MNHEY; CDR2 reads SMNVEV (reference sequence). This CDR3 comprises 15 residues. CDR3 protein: CASRGYGQGASGYTF. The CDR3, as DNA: TGTGCCAGCAGGGGTTACGGACAGGGGGCAAGTGGCTACACCTTC.

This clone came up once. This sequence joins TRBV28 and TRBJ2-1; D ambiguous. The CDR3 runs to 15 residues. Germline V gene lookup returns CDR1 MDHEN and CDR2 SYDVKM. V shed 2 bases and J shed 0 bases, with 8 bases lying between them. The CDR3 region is CASSLRRSSYNEQFF. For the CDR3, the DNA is TGTGCCAGCAGTTTAAGGCGGAGCTCCTACAATGAGCAGTTCTTC.

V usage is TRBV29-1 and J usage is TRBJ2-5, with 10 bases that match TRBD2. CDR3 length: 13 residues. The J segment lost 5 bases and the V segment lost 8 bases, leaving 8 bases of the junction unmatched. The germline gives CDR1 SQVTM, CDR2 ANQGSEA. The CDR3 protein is CSIASGSSETQYF. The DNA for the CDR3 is TGCAGCATCGCTAGCGGGAGTAGCGAGACCCAGTACTTC.

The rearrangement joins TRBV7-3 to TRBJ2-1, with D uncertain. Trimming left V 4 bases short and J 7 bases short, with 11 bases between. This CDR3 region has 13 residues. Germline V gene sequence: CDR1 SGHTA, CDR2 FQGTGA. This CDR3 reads CASSSSVHNEQFF. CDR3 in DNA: TGTGCCAGCAGCTCGTCGGTCCATAATGAGCAGTTCTTC.